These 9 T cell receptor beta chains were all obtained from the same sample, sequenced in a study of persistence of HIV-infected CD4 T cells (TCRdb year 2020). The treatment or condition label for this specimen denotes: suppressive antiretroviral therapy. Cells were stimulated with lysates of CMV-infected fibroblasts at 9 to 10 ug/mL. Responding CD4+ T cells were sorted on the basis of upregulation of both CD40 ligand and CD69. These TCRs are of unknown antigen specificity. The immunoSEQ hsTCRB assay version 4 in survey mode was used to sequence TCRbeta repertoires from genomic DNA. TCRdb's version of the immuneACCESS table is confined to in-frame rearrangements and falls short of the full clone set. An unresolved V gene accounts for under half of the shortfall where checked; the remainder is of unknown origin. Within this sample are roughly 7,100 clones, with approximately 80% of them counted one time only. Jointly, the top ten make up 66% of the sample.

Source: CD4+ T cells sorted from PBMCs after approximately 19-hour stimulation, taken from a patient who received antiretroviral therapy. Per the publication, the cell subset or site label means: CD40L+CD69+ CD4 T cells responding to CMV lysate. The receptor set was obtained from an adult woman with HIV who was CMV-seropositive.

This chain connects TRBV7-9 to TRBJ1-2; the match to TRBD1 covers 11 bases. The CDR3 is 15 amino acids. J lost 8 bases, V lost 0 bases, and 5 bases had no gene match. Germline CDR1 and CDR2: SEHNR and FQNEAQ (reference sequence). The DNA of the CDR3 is TGTGCCAGCAGCTTAGCCGGACAGGGGGCTGAAGGCTACACCTTC. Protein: CASSLAGQGAEGYTF.

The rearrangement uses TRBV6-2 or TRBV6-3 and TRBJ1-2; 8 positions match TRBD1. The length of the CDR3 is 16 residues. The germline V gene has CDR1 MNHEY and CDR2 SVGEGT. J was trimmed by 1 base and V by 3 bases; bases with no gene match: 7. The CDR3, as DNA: TGTGCCAGCAGTTATTCAACGGGACAGGTTAACTATGGCTACACCTTC. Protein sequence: CASSYSTGQVNYGYTF.

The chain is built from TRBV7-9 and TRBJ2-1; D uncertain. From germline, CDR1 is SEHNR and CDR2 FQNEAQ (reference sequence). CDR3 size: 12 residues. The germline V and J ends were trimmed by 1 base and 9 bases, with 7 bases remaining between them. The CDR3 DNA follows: TGTGCCAGCAGCTTAGGGGAAAGTGAGCAGTTCTTC. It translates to CASSLGESEQFF.

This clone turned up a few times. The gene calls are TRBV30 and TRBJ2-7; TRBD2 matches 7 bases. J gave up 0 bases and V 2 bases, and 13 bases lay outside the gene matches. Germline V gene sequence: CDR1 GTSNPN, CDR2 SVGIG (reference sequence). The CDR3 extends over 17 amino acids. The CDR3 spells CAWSRVGGGAHSYEQYF. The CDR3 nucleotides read TGTGCCTGGAGTAGAGTAGGCGGGGGTGCTCACTCCTACGAGCAGTACTTC.

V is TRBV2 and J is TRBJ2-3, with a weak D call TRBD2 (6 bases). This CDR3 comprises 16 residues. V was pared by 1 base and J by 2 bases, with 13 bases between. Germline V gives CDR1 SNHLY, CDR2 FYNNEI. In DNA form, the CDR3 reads TGTGCCAGCAGTGAAGGGCGGCGGGGAGCCACAGATACGCAGTATTTT. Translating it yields CASSEGRRGATDTQYF.

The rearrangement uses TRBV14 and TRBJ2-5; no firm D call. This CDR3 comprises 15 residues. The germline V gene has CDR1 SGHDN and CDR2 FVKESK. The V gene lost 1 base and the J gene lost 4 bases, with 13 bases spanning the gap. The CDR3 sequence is CASSQVFARRETQYF. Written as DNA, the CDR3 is TGTGCCAGCAGCCAAGTATTTGCAAGGAGAGAGACCCAGTACTTC.

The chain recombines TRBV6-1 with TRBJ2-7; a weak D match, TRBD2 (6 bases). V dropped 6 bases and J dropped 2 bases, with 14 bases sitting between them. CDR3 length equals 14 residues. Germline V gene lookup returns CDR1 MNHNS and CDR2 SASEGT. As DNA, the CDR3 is TGTGCCAGCAGGCGGGACGGACCCACCTACGAGCAGTACTTC. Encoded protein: CASRRDGPTYEQYF.

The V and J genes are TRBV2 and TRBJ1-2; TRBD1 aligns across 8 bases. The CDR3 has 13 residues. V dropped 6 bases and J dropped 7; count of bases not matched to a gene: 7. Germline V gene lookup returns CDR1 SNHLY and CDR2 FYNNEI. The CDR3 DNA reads TGTGCCAGCAGCAGGACAGGGTCGGGTGGCTACACCTTC. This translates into CASSRTGSGGYTF.

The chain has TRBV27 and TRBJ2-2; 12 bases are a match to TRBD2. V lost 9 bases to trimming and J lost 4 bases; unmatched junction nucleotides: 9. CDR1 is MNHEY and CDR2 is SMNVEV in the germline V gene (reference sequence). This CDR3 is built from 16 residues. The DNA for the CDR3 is TGTGCCAGTACTCGCCTAGCGGGAGGGCCCACCGGGGAGCTGTTTTTT. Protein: CASTRLAGGPTGELFF.